This T cell receptor beta chain was profiled in a study of T-cell memory formation after mild COVID-19. Study summary: TCR clusters were mostly confined to one donor each.

In TCRdb, the 5' RACE reads were re-called with MiXCR into one record per CDR3 protein. The repertoire consists of around 130,000 distinct CDR3 sequences, with 11% to 15% occurring once and the leading ten covering about 26%. Overall study results and limits: Shrinking CD4+ clones resided mostly in CM and EM, and CD8+ ones in EMRA. Contracting clones from day 15 to 85 had balanced CD4/CD8; later expanders favoured CD4+.

V lost 4 bases and J 7 bases, leaving 13 bases between the germline ends. The CDR3 covers 12 residues. Germline loops: CDR1 SQVTM, CDR2 ANQGSEA. Concerning this clonotype itself: Its antigen is still unknown.

The specimen was PBMCs or a T cell subset sorted from them (not recorded which). The chain links TRBV29-1 to TRBJ2-5; weak D call: TRBD2 (5 bases). The origin of this receptor is an adult woman who had mild COVID-19 (a few samples of this study predate the infection). Cell type and time point are not known. The CDR3, as DNA: TGCAGCGTTGTACCGGGGTCCGGGACCCAGTACTTC. Protein sequence: CSVVPGSGTQYF.